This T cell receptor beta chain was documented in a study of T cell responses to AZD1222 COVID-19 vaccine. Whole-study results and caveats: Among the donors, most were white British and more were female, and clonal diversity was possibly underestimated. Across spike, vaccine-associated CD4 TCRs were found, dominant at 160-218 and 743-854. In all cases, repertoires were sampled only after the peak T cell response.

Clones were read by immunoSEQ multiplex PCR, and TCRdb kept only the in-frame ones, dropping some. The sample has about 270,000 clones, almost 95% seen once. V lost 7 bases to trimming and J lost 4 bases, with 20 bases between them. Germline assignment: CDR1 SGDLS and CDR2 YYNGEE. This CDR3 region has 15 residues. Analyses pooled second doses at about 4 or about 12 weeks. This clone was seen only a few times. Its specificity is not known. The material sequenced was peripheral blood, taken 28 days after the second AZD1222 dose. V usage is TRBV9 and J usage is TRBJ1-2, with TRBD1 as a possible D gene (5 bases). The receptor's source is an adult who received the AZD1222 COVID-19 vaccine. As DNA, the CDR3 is TGTGCCAGCGTCCGCCGGGGGGGGGATAGCTATGGCTACACCTTC. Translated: CASVRRGGDSYGYTF.